This T cell receptor beta chain was sequenced in a study of blood T cells in healthy people across ages. Total RNA was isolated from each sample in quantities of at least 6 micrograms. Germline CDR1 is WNHNN and CDR2 is SYGVQD (reference sequence). Trimming cost V 10 bases and J 9 bases, with 12 bases left between them. This CDR3 spans 11 amino acids. A sample-barcoded 5' primer and a J-beta primer mix were used in a second PCR of roughly 7 to 12 cycles. MiXCR, run by TCRdb on the 5' RACE reads, gives a single entry per CDR3 protein. The sample includes some 1.4 million distinct CDR3 sequences, 42% seen only once; the top ten take roughly 7.9%.

The source is a woman aged 18-35 years in good health. V gene TRBV10-1 combines with J gene TRBJ2-2; D call uncertain. Sequencing was done on a sample of blood. The CDR3 spells CANTRSRELFF. The CDR3 DNA sequence: TGCGCCAACACCCGTTCGCGGGAGCTGTTTTTT.